The present T cell receptor beta chain was sequenced within a study of cytomegalovirus exposure and HLA in healthy donors (dated by TCRdb to about 2017). Study-wide context: According to an earlier analysis of a few hundred of the donors, about 179 million T cells yielded over 90 million unique TCR beta sequences and more than 250 Gb of sequence data. The T cell repertoires of some 700 subjects were profiled by immunosequencing and related to cytomegalovirus serostatus. In addition to the first cohort of 666 subjects, a separate validation cohort of approximately 130 different subjects was used. Donor age, sex, ethnicity and CMV serostatus were compiled alongside the repertoire data. Approximately 310 gigabases of sequencing data and approximately 85 million unique TCR sequences were included in an early release covering 500 to 750 HLA-typed donors. The study was designed to test whether signatures of past pathogen exposure could be identified by cataloging public T cell receptors. To predict cytomegalovirus infection status, the study brought together high-throughput TCR immunosequencing, statistical association of individual TCRs with disease status, and machine learning. Roughly 5 DR-DQ haplotypes were treated as single units for association and clustering because of strong linkage in the cohort. All discovery cohort repertoires had been generated using a single sequencing platform. Of the roughly 400 genotyped donors, 80% to 90% were placed in the genetic ancestry cluster associated with self-reported Caucasian donors. A later analysis re-examined previously published TCR beta repertoires from 500 to 700 donors and added high-resolution HLA genotyping to investigate patterns of TCR occurrence. Rather than drawing on any new phenotypic data, the later analysis identified candidate immune exposures from TCR beta sequences and the way those sequences occurred across donors. In a later genetic analysis, genome-wide SNP genotypes for about three fifths of the roughly 670 donors were used, and that subset was treated as a discovery cohort. The number of typed donors differed by locus: 629-630 for A, B, C, DRB1 and DQB1; 500 to 550 for DQA1; approximately 600 for DPA1; and about 450 for DPB1. An earlier analysis of 500 to 750 of the donors applied high-throughput TCR beta sequencing to assess whether each TCR beta V gene segment acted as functional or pseudogenic. Among roughly 400 genotyped donors of the cohort, an average of roughly 230,000 unique TCR beta nucleotide sequences was sequenced per donor, of which 15% to 20% were non-productive. Class I and class II HLA loci were covered by the typing at four-digit resolution.

Broad study findings and their caveats: A further reported finding was that TCR beta sequences accurately predicted the HLA-A and HLA-B alleles for most subjects in the first cohort. A total of 150 to 200 TCR beta chains were listed by the study as associated with cytomegalovirus. The authors suggested that the approach could potentially be extended to other disease states and immunological phenotypes. In this cohort, only TCR beta chains were sequenced, and detectable features were limited by the absence of alpha or paired-chain data. The sequencing pipeline was judged likely to have produced a cluster of highly shared sequence variants as a technical artifact. According to a later analysis, parvovirus B19, influenza, CMV and Epstein-Barr virus appeared linked to several top co-occurrence clusters. Roughly uniform sequencing depth across donors was assumed in presence/absence analyses, although this assumption may not hold. At a false discovery rate of 0.05, a later analysis linked 16,000 or so TCR beta sequences to specific HLA alleles. In a later analysis, the rate of TCR association differed among HLA loci, with DRB1 alleles having the most associated TCRs and HLA-C alleles having the fewest. In an earlier analysis of 587 of the donors, most TCR beta V segments appeared in productive rearrangements about 87% or about 30% of the time, broadly matching IMGT annotations. In a later genetic analysis, a missense DCLRE1C variant was associated with V-gene and J-gene trimming of TCR beta chains, and the association was replicated in an independent cohort. Some IMGT-functional V segments, including TRBV6-2 and TRBV6-3, could not be distinguished by the 87-base-pair reads and were therefore excluded. A few of the identified cytomegalovirus-associated TCR beta chains were confirmed in vitro to be specific for cytomegalovirus antigens. Fewer than 20 rarely observed V segments, including chromosome 9 orphons, were excluded from the earlier analysis of about 610 of the donors because counts were too low. Because HLA typing was unavailable for some donors at each locus, only the typed subset was used in association tests. Across donors, most TCR sequences were observed very rarely, whereas some public TCRs were present in many individuals. The classifier was reported to diagnose cytomegalovirus status with high specificity and sensitivity in both the original cohort and the validation cohort. A later genetic analysis reported fewer N-insertions in productive TCRs among donors in an Asian-associated ancestry cluster than the 666-donor mean. Assigning TCR associations to individual alleles was difficult when HLA alleles, especially DR and DQ, strongly co-occurred. Correlated functional status among segregating V segments might be attributable to linkage disequilibrium, but an unknown experimental factor could not be ruled out. CMV serostatus was the only immune exposure information available for the cohort. A later analysis found that most CMV-associated TCR beta chains appeared HLA-restricted, with HLA associations seemingly driven largely by CMV exposure. A later analysis found that HLA-associated TCR beta chains were more clonally expanded and had lower generation probabilities than equally common non-associated chains.

The CDR3 measures 16 amino acids from cysteine to phenylalanine. CDR3 DNA is the only sequence kept; it has 48 bases, read in frame from the first base. From V the trimming removes 8 bases and from J it removes 5 bases, while the gene matches leave 9 bases of the junction unaccounted for. Based on the germline V gene, the CDR1 and CDR2 sequences are MDHEN and SYDVKM. The cohort consisted of 670 or so healthy bone marrow donors. At the time of sampling, every cohort member was nominally healthy, though immune exposures that went unrecorded were likely present. The donor tested CMV seronegative, placing the donor among the 352 seronegative members of the cohort. A peripheral blood sample was provided by each donor, and peripheral blood mononuclear cells were used for TCR beta sequencing. The Qiagen DNeasy Blood Extraction Kit was used to extract genomic DNA from the blood cell samples. Comment on this clone: Its antigen has not been determined.

Library creation used the immunoSEQ multiplex PCR assay. A mixture of 60 forward primers for TCR Vbeta segments and 13 reverse primers for TCR Jbeta segments was used in the multiplex PCR. The CDR3 region of rearranged TCR beta genes was amplified from genomic DNA by a multiplex PCR assay. The amplified TCR beta libraries were sequenced on the Illumina HiSeq System as 87-base-pair reads. The study's own analysis went as follows. In a later analysis, tens of millions of unique TCR beta chains were counted across the roughly 670 repertoires, and roughly 11 million of these chains were shared by at least two donors. A nearest-neighbor algorithm error-corrected the raw reads and collapsed the reads into unique sequences, merging closely related sequences to remove PCR and sequencing errors. Alignment of CDR3 sequences to IMGT reference sequences was used to assign V, D and J gene segments. Each retained sequence needed at least a six-nucleotide match to both a V gene segment and a J gene segment. A rearrangement counted as productive if the CDR3 had no stop codons and remained in frame with V and J, and every other rearrangement counted as non-productive. Following IMGT convention, CDR3 was defined as the stretch from the second conserved V-encoded cysteine up to the conserved J-encoded phenylalanine. The earlier analysis of about 590 of the donors excluded sequences that lacked an unambiguous match to a single V gene segment. An earlier analysis of 550 to 650 of the donors classified V segments as functional when productive rearrangements were above 56.7% and as segregating when the standard deviation between donors was above 5%. A statistical classification framework was built for diagnosing cytomegalovirus status from the catalog of TCR beta chain sequences. V and J gene assignment, in a later analysis, came from comparing TCR nucleotide sequences with IMGT/GENE-DB human TR gene sequences. Using the TCRdist pipeline, a later analysis assigned CDR3 sequences along with most-parsimonious VDJ recombination scenarios. A later analysis defined each TCR beta chain by its CDR3 amino acid sequence plus V-gene family, and excluded reads lacking a unique V-gene family. As a way to deal with suspected cross-contamination and a sequencing artifact, a later analysis dropped nearly 600 nucleotide sequences that were highly shared and had low generation probability. In a later analysis, a clonal expansion index was calculated for each public chain from normalized within-repertoire ranks of inferred template counts. Generation probabilities in a later analysis came from a VDJ recombination model fitted to out-of-frame rearrangements, and those results were checked against IGoR. A later analysis scored TCR-TCR, TCR-HLA and TCR-CMV co-occurrence with hypergeometric tests, applying a repertoire-size bias correction to TCR pairs. A later analysis estimated false discovery rates by permuting HLA or CMV assignments 20 times. In a later analysis, co-occurring TCRs were grouped with DBSCAN, and TCRdist sequence similarity was added when clustering was performed within HLA-allele-positive subsets. Co-occurrence clustering excluded repertoires with fewer than 30,000 or more than 120,000 public chains, plus five with anomalous nucleotide sharing. TCRdb holds this immuneACCESS table with in-frame rearrangements only. Some clones are missing; in checked studies, unresolved V genes explain under half, and the rest has no known cause. V, J and clone size are taken as reported in that table, and D and trimming were inferred from the DNA itself. The table for this sample shows approximately 120,000 clones. The ten largest make up roughly 2.5% of the sample.

Recombination joined TRBV28 with TRBJ2-7; TRBD2 fits 16 bases in the junction. The specimen sequenced was PBMCs. This TCR derives from a man aged 25-45 years in good health and CMV-seronegative. The nucleotide sequence reads TGTGCCAGCTCTCTTATGGGACTAGCGGGAGGGGACGAGCAGTACTTC. This codes for CASSLMGLAGGDEQYF.